Listed here are 29 T cell receptor beta chains from one sample, sequenced in a study of PD-1 blockade in classical Hodgkin lymphoma. The data were produced by immunoSEQ multiplex PCR, yet TCRdb's version contains in-frame clones alone and is incomplete. The repertoire holds 90,000 to 140,000 clones, with approximately 89% as singletons. Regarding time point: cycle 4 day 1 (C4D1), after 6 weeks of nivolumab. All trial patients relapsed after autologous stem cell transplantation. The starting material was peripheral blood mononuclear cells (PBMCs), obtained before the fourth cycle of nivolumab. The receptors derive from a human donor with classical Hodgkin lymphoma.

V is TRBV2 and J is TRBJ1-2, with D hard to call. There are 16 residues in the CDR3. Germline lookup yields CDR1 SNHLY and CDR2 FYNNEI. Trimming left V 3 bases short and J 3 bases short, with 17 bases between. CDR3 in DNA: TGTGCCAGCAGTGATAAGGCGCTATCCCCTTACTATGGCTACACCTTC. It translates to CASSDKALSPYYGYTF.

The gene calls are TRBV6-6 and TRBJ2-1; 8 positions agree with TRBD2. Trimming removed 7 bases from V and 7 bases from J; junction bases left unmatched: 12. The CDR3 spans 15 residues. CDR1 and CDR2 (germline): MNHNY, SVGAGI (reference sequence). CDR3 protein: CASTNGLREVNEQFF. The CDR3, as DNA: TGTGCCAGCACCAACGGCTTGCGGGAGGTGAATGAGCAGTTCTTC.

J is TRBJ2-7 and V is TRBV21-1; the table names TRBD2, a call not compared with the DNA. TRBV21-1 is a pseudogene segment. The CDR3 runs to 16 residues. CDR3 protein: CASSKGGERTPYEQYF. The CDR3 coding sequence is TGTGCCAGCAGCAAAGGGGGGGAGCGGACCCCCTACGAGCAGTACTTC.

The gene calls are TRBV2 and TRBJ1-2, with D unclear. Looked up from germline, CDR1 is SNHLY and CDR2 is FYNNEI. Deletions cut 2 bases from V and 7 bases from J, with 5 bases between. This CDR3 has 11 residues. The CDR3 sequence: CASSERGGYTF. CDR3 bases: TGTGCCAGCAGTGAAAGAGGTGGCTACACCTTC.

The chain employs TRBV7-9 and TRBJ2-1; D unclear. Germline CDR1 SEHNR, CDR2 FQNEAQ (reference sequence). The V end was cut by 5 bases, the J end by 8 bases, with 10 bases between. This CDR3 is built from 12 residues. Here the CDR3 DNA reads TGTGCCAGCAGCCAAATATCGGATGAGCAGTTCTTC. This codes for CASSQISDEQFF.

The V and J genes are TRBV19 and TRBJ2-5; no firm D call. The CDR3 runs to 14 residues. Germline V gene sequence: CDR1 LNHDA, CDR2 SQIVND (reference sequence). Trimming took off 3 bases at V and 1 base at J, with 9 bases between the two ends. CDR3 sequence (DNA): TGTGCCAGTAGTATTAGCACATTCCAAGAGACCCAGTACTTC. It yields the protein CASSISTFQETQYF.

This chain connects TRBV7-9 to TRBJ1-2; D is unresolved. The germline gives CDR1 SEHNR, CDR2 FQNEAQ (reference sequence). The CDR3 consists of 12 residues. V gave up 9 bases and J gave up 3 bases, with 11 bases separating them. The CDR3 loop reads CASLGRDYGYTF. In DNA, the CDR3 is TGTGCCAGTCTGGGGAGGGACTATGGCTACACCTTC.

This sequence joins TRBV28 and TRBJ1-1; TRBD1 matches at 12 bases. The CDR3 loop spans 14 amino acids. From germline, CDR1 is MDHEN and CDR2 SYDVKM. Unmatched junction bases numbered 4, after V lost 5 bases and J lost 6 bases. The CDR3 DNA sequence: TGTGCCAGCAGTACCGGGACAGGGGGCTCTGAAGCTTTCTTT. Protein product: CASSTGTGGSEAFF.

This rearrangement joins TRBV19 to TRBJ2-1; possibly TRBD2 for D (6 bases). The CDR3 is 13 residues long. V was trimmed by 1 base and J by 5 bases, leaving 6 bases between them. Germline V CDR1 and CDR2: LNHDA, SQIVND (reference sequence). This chain's CDR3 is CASSIAGDNEQFF. The CDR3 region has the DNA TGTGCCAGTAGTATAGCGGGAGACAATGAGCAGTTCTTC.

V usage is TRBV19 and J usage is TRBJ2-7; D is unclear. V lost 8 bases and J 0 bases, leaving 14 bases between the germline ends. CDR1 and CDR2 from the germline V gene are LNHDA and SQIVND (reference sequence). This CDR3 contains 14 residues. CDR3 DNA: TGTGCCAGTCAATACAGAACGGGCTCCTACGAGCAGTACTTC. It is translated as CASQYRTGSYEQYF.

The chain joins TRBV29-1 to TRBJ2-4, with 8 bases that match TRBD2. The germline gives CDR1 SQVTM, CDR2 ANQGSEA. J lost 9 bases, V lost 4 bases, and 5 bases had no gene match. The CDR3 is made up of 12 amino acids. CDR3 region: CSVVLAGGIQYF. The DNA for the CDR3 is TGCAGCGTTGTTCTCGCGGGAGGCATTCAGTACTTC.

The CDR3 DNA sequence: TGTGCCTGGAGCACGAGCGGGAGGAAGCTAAACTACGAGCAGTACTTC. It translates to CAWSTSGRKLNYEQYF. The chain has TRBV30 and TRBJ2-7; TRBD2 agrees at 9 bases. Unmatched junction bases numbered 12, after V lost 3 bases and J lost 3 bases. CDR1 and CDR2 (germline): GTSNPN, SVGIG (reference sequence). The CDR3 consists of 16 residues.

The chain employs TRBV10-1 and TRBJ2-5, with D unclear. The CDR3 has 14 residues. Per germline, CDR1 WNHNN and CDR2 SYGVQD (reference sequence). The V gene lost 1 base and the J gene lost 5 bases, with 11 bases spanning the gap. CDR3 sequence: CASSEFDSRETQYF. DNA of the CDR3: TGCGCCAGCAGTGAGTTTGACTCACGGGAGACCCAGTACTTC.

The chain has TRBV2 and TRBJ2-1, with TRBD2 identical over 9 bases. Germline loops: CDR1 SNHLY, CDR2 FYNNEI. The CDR3 covers 14 residues. The junction had 8 bases not matched to a gene; V was cut back by 7 bases and J by 7 bases. The CDR3 loop reads CASKLGLANNEQFF. The CDR3 region has the DNA TGTGCCAGCAAGCTTGGACTAGCGAATAATGAGCAGTTCTTC. Together with reference TRBV2 and TRBJ2-1, the CDR3 gives the full variable domain: EPEVTQTPSHQVTQMGQEVILRCVPISNHLYFYWYRQILGQKVEFLVSFYNNEISEKSEIFDDQFSVERPDGSNFTLKIRSTKLEDSAMYFCASKLGLANNEQFFGPGTRLTVL.

This CDR3 is CASSQDLAASYNEQFF. The CDR3, as DNA: TGCGCCAGCAGCCAAGATCTAGCGGCATCCTACAATGAGCAGTTCTTC. The chain links TRBV4-1 to TRBJ2-1; 7 nucleotides agree with TRBD2. Germline V lookup: CDR1 MGHRA, CDR2 YSYEKL. This CDR3 spans 16 amino acids. J gave up 1 base and V 0 bases, and 3 bases lay outside the gene matches.

In its sample, this clone was seen once. The chain uses TRBV10-1 and TRBJ2-2, with 10 bases lining up with TRBD2. Germline CDR1 reads WNHNN; CDR2 reads SYGVQD (reference sequence). Germline trimming cut 0 bases from V and 2 bases from J; bases unmatched to any gene: 9. The CDR3 totals 19 residues. The CDR3 coding sequence is TGCGCCAGCAGTGAGTCTCGGGCTAGCGGGAGCTTTAACACCGGGGAGCTGTTTTTT. Protein product: CASSESRASGSFNTGELFF.

V gene TRBV2 combines with J gene TRBJ2-5; possible D gene TRBD2, 6 bases. Germline V gene lookup returns CDR1 SNHLY and CDR2 FYNNEI. This CDR3 is 13 amino acids long. The V gene lost 6 bases and the J gene lost 5 bases, with 13 bases spanning the gap. DNA of the CDR3: TGTGCCAGCAGGAAGACCCGGGGGGAGACCCAGTACTTC. Translated: CASRKTRGETQYF.

A word on this clone: The conserved closing phenylalanine or tryptophan is absent in this CDR3, likely reflecting a read error. The limits of the CDR3 on the DNA are not certain, so only TCRdb's listed CDR3 is given. V usage is TRBV12-5 and J usage is TRBJ1-1. The CDR3 has 8 amino acids, counting both end residues. Germline V lookup: CDR1 LGHNT, CDR2 FRNRAP. CDR3: CASGLLRG.

The rearrangement uses TRBV28 and TRBJ2-5, with TRBD1 matching over 9 bases. The germline CDR1 and CDR2 sequences are MDHEN and SYDVKM. V was pared by 5 bases and J by 4 bases, with 2 bases of the junction left unmatched. The CDR3 length is 13 residues. The CDR3 loop reads CASSLTGGETQYF. The CDR3 DNA sequence: TGTGCCAGCAGTCTGACAGGGGGAGAGACCCAGTACTTC.

The chain carries TRBV15 and TRBJ2-5; 11 positions agree with TRBD2. The V segment lost 5 bases and the J segment 4 bases; nucleotides outside the gene matches: 9. Germline CDR1 LNHNV, CDR2 YYDKDF (reference sequence). This CDR3 spans 16 amino acids. The CDR3: CATSPKLAGDVETQYF. The CDR3 region has the DNA TGTGCCACCAGCCCTAAACTAGCGGGAGATGTAGAGACCCAGTACTTC.

This chain connects TRBV5-1 to TRBJ2-7; 11 positions agree with TRBD2. This CDR3 spans 16 amino acids. Losses at the gene ends were 3 bases for V and 6 bases for J; bases not matched to a gene: 11. Germline CDR1 is SGHRS and CDR2 is YFSETQ. The CDR3 DNA follows: TGCGCCAGCAGCTCTGAACTAGCGGGAGCCGCAAGCGAGCAGTACTTC. This translates into CASSSELAGAASEQYF.

CDR3 nucleotide sequence: TGTGCCAGTAGTAGGACGGAGAACTATGGCTACACCTTC. Translating gives CASSRTENYGYTF. V is TRBV19 and J is TRBJ1-2; D unresolved. The CDR3 is 13 amino acids. Germline V gene data show CDR1 as LNHDA and CDR2 as SQIVND (reference sequence). V was pared by 4 bases and J by 2 bases, with 8 bases between.

The V and J genes are TRBV7-9 and TRBJ1-1; D gene unclear. Germline V gene sequence: CDR1 SEHNR, CDR2 FQNEAQ (reference sequence). The CDR3 is 13 amino acids. Trimming cost V 6 bases and J 0 bases, with 8 bases left between them. The CDR3 here is CASSQTMNTEAFF. DNA of the CDR3: TGTGCCAGCAGTCAGACGATGAACACTGAAGCTTTCTTT.

The rearrangement links TRBV7-2 to TRBJ2-2; possible D gene TRBD2, 5 bases. V shed 1 base and J shed 4 bases, with 19 bases lying between them. Germline V gives CDR1 SGHTA, CDR2 FQGNSA. The CDR3 loop spans 18 amino acids. CDR3 sequence: CASSLVARARSGTGELFF. In DNA, the CDR3 is TGTGCCAGCAGCTTAGTGGCGAGGGCTAGGTCGGGCACCGGGGAGCTGTTTTTT. The entire variable domain, with the rest obtained from reference TRBV7-2 and TRBJ2-2, is as follows: GAGVSQSPSNKVTEKGKDVELRCDPISGHTALYWYRQSLGQGLEFLIYFQGNSAPDKSGLPSDRFSAERTGGSVSTLTIQRTQQEDSAVYLCASSLVARARSGTGELFFGEGSRLTVL.

The CDR3 loop reads CASSPGLAGVFKNIQYF. The CDR3 nucleotides are TGTGCCAGCAGCCCGGGACTAGCGGGAGTATTCAAAAACATTCAGTACTTC. This rearrangement joins TRBV11-2 to TRBJ2-4, with TRBD2 identical over 14 bases. CDR3 length: 17 amino acids. V was pared by 5 bases and J by 3 bases, with 6 bases of the junction left unmatched. From germline, CDR1 is SGHAT and CDR2 FQNNGV.

V and J are TRBV25-1 and TRBJ2-4, with D perhaps matching TRBD2 (6 bases). Looked up from germline, CDR1 is MGHDK and CDR2 is SYGVNS. V was shortened by 3 bases and J by 7 bases, with 13 bases between the two germline ends. CDR3 size: 14 residues. CDR3 nucleotides: TGTGCCAGCAGTGATGTACGGGAGTGGAACATTCAGTACTTC. It encodes CASSDVREWNIQYF.

The chain uses TRBV5-6 and TRBJ2-4; D might be TRBD1 (6 bases). V was pared by 1 base and J by 1 base, with 15 bases between. The CDR3 runs 17 residues. Per the germline V gene, CDR1 is SGHDT and CDR2 is YYEEEE. Here the CDR3 reads CASSLWSGAGAKNIQYF. The CDR3 DNA follows: TGTGCCAGCAGCTTGTGGTCAGGGGCTGGGGCCAAAAACATTCAGTACTTC.

V gene TRBV9 combines with J gene TRBJ2-5; D is unresolved. The V gene lost 0 bases and the J gene lost 7 bases, with 10 bases spanning the gap. Germline CDR1 SGDLS, CDR2 YYNGEE. The CDR3 covers 13 residues. Here the CDR3 DNA reads TGTGCCAGCAGCGTAGGTCGGAAAGGGACCCAGTACTTC. This translates into CASSVGRKGTQYF.

This CDR3 reads CASSTGANVLTF. CDR3 bases: TGTGCCAGCTCCACGGGGGCCAACGTCCTGACTTTC. This sequence joins TRBV6-5 and TRBJ2-6, with D uncertain. The germline CDR1 and CDR2 sequences are MNHEY and SVGAGI. This CDR3 has 12 amino acids. Trimming pared 8 bases from V and 4 bases from J, leaving 6 bases between.